This record concerns one TCR beta chain sequence. The sample belongs to a study of T cells in Graves' hyperthyroidism and ophthalmopathy. Trimming took 3 bases from V and 8 from J, leaving 11 bases between them. Germline CDR1 and CDR2: SGHDN and FVKESK. The CDR3 consists of 13 residues. Amplification targeted TCR beta CDR3 regions from RNA transcripts. First-round RT-PCR of the TCR CDR3 relied on the HTBI primer set. TCRdb independently ran MiXCR on the multiplex PCR reads; one entry per CDR3 protein. The sample has over 250,000 distinct CDR3 sequences; around 20% are singletons. The chain recombines TRBV14 with TRBJ2-4; either TRBD1 or TRBD2 may fit D (5 bases each). Sequenced input: blood. This clonotype was obtained from a man aged 25 to 40 with Graves' ophthalmopathy. Written as DNA, the CDR3 is TGTGCCAGCAGCCAGGGACCTAGGGACATTCAGTACTTC. Translation: CASSQGPRDIQYF.